This T cell receptor (beta chain) was sequenced for a study of response to subunit inactivated influenza vaccine. Study-wide findings and caveats: Authors suggested that a seasonal influenza vaccination recruits few new T cells each time.

TCRdb recomputed calls from the RT-PCR reads with MiXCR, one row per CDR3 protein. This table has hundreds of thousands of distinct CDR3 sequences, roughly 18% appearing once. This CDR3 has 18 residues. Germline V gives CDR1 MNHEY, CDR2 SMNVEV (reference sequence). V dropped 2 bases and J dropped 7; count of bases not matched to a gene: 13. For this clonotype: The antigen remains undetermined.

The material sequenced was PBMCs from blood, taken roughly 5 days after vaccination. The sequence was obtained from a man in his forties or fifties who received an inactivated influenza vaccine. The chain couples TRBV27 to TRBJ2-1, with 11 bases identical to TRBD2. Written as DNA, the CDR3 is TGTGCCAGCAGTTTACTCTGGGTCTCTAGCGGGAGGTTGAATGAGCAGTTCTTC. Its protein is CASSLLWVSSGRLNEQFF.